A selection of T cell receptor beta chains follows, all from one sample in a study of identical twins. TCRdb ran MiXCR on the 5' RACE reads and lists one entry per CDR3 protein. The table shows 1.5 million to 2 million distinct CDR3 sequences, with less than 40% occurring only once. Sequencing used cord blood. These TCRs come from a newborn girl in good health. The CDR3 runs from the conserved cysteine through the conserved F or W. D genes are given only for firm matches. The size entry is marked missing in some rows and otherwise reads once, few, many or a size class.

D: .; V: TRBV20-1; J: TRBJ2-7; size: .; DNA: TGCAGTGCTAGGGCGGACACCATCTACGAGCAGTACTTC; CDR3: CSARADTIYEQYF
D: .; V: TRBV2; J: TRBJ1-4; size: few; DNA: TGTGCCAGCTTTCAGGGGCACGGCCGGGAAAAACTGTTTTTT; CDR3: CASFQGHGREKLFF
D: .; V: TRBV3-1; J: TRBJ2-7; size: few; DNA: TGTGCCAGCAGCCAAGAAGTGGGTGTAGGCTCCTACGAGCAGTACTTC; CDR3: CASSQEVGVGSYEQYF
D: .; V: TRBV7-2; J: TRBJ2-7; size: .; DNA: TGTGCCAGCAGCTTAGGGATAGCCTCCTACGAGCAGTACTTC; CDR3: CASSLGIASYEQYF
D: TRBD1; V: TRBV7-9; J: TRBJ1-1; size: few; DNA: TGTGCCAGCAGCTTAGACCGAGGGACAGGGGGCCAGGGAGCTTTCTTT; CDR3: CASSLDRGTGGQGAFF
D: .; V: TRBV7-9; J: TRBJ1-2; size: .; DNA: TGTGCCAGCAACGAGGCGAACTATGGCTACACCTTC; CDR3: CASNEANYGYTF
D: .; V: TRBV21-1; J: TRBJ2-1; size: .; DNA: TGTGCCAGCAGCAAAAGGGCTACAGGGGGCGCGGAGAACAATGAGCAGTTCTTC; CDR3: CASSKRATGGAENNEQFF
D: .; V: TRBV20-1; J: TRBJ1-5; size: .; DNA: TGCAGTGCTATTCGAAATCAGCCCCAGCATTTT; CDR3: CSAIRNQPQHF
D: .; V: TRBV30; J: TRBJ2-1; size: .; DNA: TGTGCCTGGAGTGCCTTCGGCACCTACAATGAGCAGTTCTTC; CDR3: CAWSAFGTYNEQFF
D: TRBD1; V: TRBV29-1; J: TRBJ2-7; size: many; DNA: TGCAGCGTTACCCCTAGCCCAGGGGGCCTCTCCTACGAGCAGTACTTC; CDR3: CSVTPSPGGLSYEQYF
D: .; V: TRBV5-1; J: TRBJ1-6; size: .; DNA: TGCGCCAGCAGCGTTACGTACTCCTATAATTCACCCCTCCACTTT; CDR3: CASSVTYSYNSPLHF
D: .; V: TRBV4-1; J: TRBJ1-5; size: .; DNA: TGCGCCAGCAGCCAAGGACCGGGGGCTGATGACGACAATCAGCCCCAGCATTTT; CDR3: CASSQGPGADDDNQPQHF
D: .; V: TRBV28; J: TRBJ1-2; size: .; DNA: TGTGCCAGCAGCCCTACTCCTCTGGGAGGCTACACCTTC; CDR3: CASSPTPLGGYTF
D: .; V: TRBV6-5; J: TRBJ1-5; size: few; DNA: TGTGCCAGCAGTTATTGGGGGGAGGATCAGCCCCAGCATTTT; CDR3: CASSYWGEDQPQHF
D: TRBD1; V: TRBV7-9; J: TRBJ1-6; size: .; DNA: TGTGCCAGCAGCCAAGACAGGGGGCATTCACCCCTCCACTTT; CDR3: CASSQDRGHSPLHF
D: .; V: TRBV20-1; J: TRBJ2-5; size: .; DNA: TGCAGTGGACGGTTGCTTGAGACCCAGTACTTC; CDR3: CSGRLLETQYF
D: .; V: TRBV6-5; J: TRBJ1-4; size: few; DNA: TGTGCCAGCAGTTACTTCACAGGGTGGGGAGCTAATGAAAAACTGTTTTTT; CDR3: CASSYFTGWGANEKLFF
D: .; V: TRBV6-2/TRBV6-3; J: TRBJ1-5; size: few; DNA: TGTGCCAGCAGTTACTCGTCGCCGGCCATGCAGCCCCAGCATTTT; CDR3: CASSYSSPAMQPQHF
D: .; V: TRBV7-9; J: TRBJ1-4; size: few; DNA: TGTGCCAGCACCCGCGGGGTGGAACTGTTTTTT; CDR3: CASTRGVELFF
D: .; V: TRBV25-1; J: TRBJ1-4; size: once; DNA: TGTGCCAGCAGTGGGAAGACAGTACCCAATGAACAACTGTTTTTT; CDR3: CASSGKTVPNEQLFF
D: TRBD1; V: TRBV20-1; J: TRBJ2-7; size: .; DNA: TGCAGTGCTAACCGGGACAGTTACCGCTACGAGCAGTACTTC; CDR3: CSANRDSYRYEQYF
D: TRBD1; V: TRBV5-6; J: TRBJ1-4; size: few; DNA: TGTGCCAGCAGCCGAAGGACAGGGGGGACTGAAAAACTGTTTTTT; CDR3: CASSRRTGGTEKLFF
D: .; V: TRBV7-2; J: TRBJ1-2; size: few; DNA: TGTGCCAGCAGCTTAGCTTTCCGTACTAACTATGGCTACACCTTC; CDR3: CASSLAFRTNYGYTF
D: .; V: TRBV5-1; J: TRBJ2-4; size: few; DNA: TGCGCCAGCAGCTTTGTGGCAGAGGGAGACATTCAGTACTTC; CDR3: CASSFVAEGDIQYF
D: TRBD1; V: TRBV10-3; J: TRBJ2-3; size: many; DNA: TGTGCCACCGAAACAGGGGATTCCCACACAGATACGCAGTATTTT; CDR3: CATETGDSHTDTQYF
D: .; V: TRBV10-3; J: TRBJ1-2; size: few; DNA: TGTGCCATCAGTGTGGGGGCTGATGGCTACACCTTC; CDR3: CAISVGADGYTF
D: .; V: TRBV7-2; J: TRBJ1-2; size: .; DNA: TGTGCCAGCAGCCTAGACATCCTACGTGGGGGGGATGGCTACACCTTC; CDR3: CASSLDILRGGDGYTF
D: .; V: TRBV20-1; J: TRBJ1-5; size: once; DNA: TGCAGTGCTAGGCCTTTTGGGGTTCACAATCAGCCCCAGCATTTT; CDR3: CSARPFGVHNQPQHF
D: .; V: TRBV28; J: TRBJ2-1; size: .; DNA: TGTGCCAGCAGTTTCATCAGGACCCCTTGGAATGAGCAGTTCTTC; CDR3: CASSFIRTPWNEQFF
D: TRBD2; V: TRBV7-2; J: TRBJ2-3; size: few; DNA: TGTGCCAGCAGCTTACGGGGACTAGCGGCCAGCACAGATACGCAGTATTTT; CDR3: CASSLRGLAASTDTQYF
D: TRBD2; V: TRBV27; J: TRBJ2-3; size: few; DNA: TGTGCCAGCAGTCTGCGGACTAGAAGCACAGATACGCAGTATTTT; CDR3: CASSLRTRSTDTQYF
D: .; V: TRBV20-1; J: TRBJ2-1; size: few; DNA: TGCAGTGCTAGTCGGGGGACAGCCTACTACAATGAGCAGTTCTTC; CDR3: CSASRGTAYYNEQFF
D: .; V: TRBV12-3/TRBV12-4; J: TRBJ2-7; size: .; DNA: TGTGCCAGCACCCGAGACTCTTCCTACAATGAGCAGTACTTC; CDR3: CASTRDSSYNEQYF
D: TRBD1; V: TRBV3-1; J: TRBJ2-4; size: .; DNA: TGTGCCAGCAGCCAAGTGGGGACAGGGCAAAACATTCAGTACTTC; CDR3: CASSQVGTGQNIQYF
D: .; V: TRBV19; J: TRBJ1-1; size: few; DNA: TGTGCCAGTAGTGGCGTAGGGACGGGGGACACTGAAGCTTTCTTT; CDR3: CASSGVGTGDTEAFF
D: .; V: TRBV21-1; J: TRBJ2-6; size: .; DNA: TGTGCCAGCAGCAAAGGACTCTCTGGGGCCAACGTCCTGACTTTC; CDR3: CASSKGLSGANVLTF
D: TRBD2; V: TRBV5-1; J: TRBJ2-4; size: .; DNA: TGCCCCAGCAGCTCCCGACTAGCGGGGGGTGCTGCCAAAAACATTCAGTACTTC; CDR3: CPSSSRLAGGAAKNIQYF
D: .; V: TRBV20-1; J: TRBJ1-1; size: .; DNA: TGCAGTGCCACAGGACAACTCGGACTCACTGAAGCTTTCTTT; CDR3: CSATGQLGLTEAFF
D: .; V: TRBV20-1; J: TRBJ2-1; size: once; DNA: TGCAGTGCTTCCACCTCCCCGGGACTGGGCTCCTACAATGAGCAGTTCTTC; CDR3: CSASTSPGLGSYNEQFF
D: .; V: TRBV2; J: TRBJ1-5; size: .; DNA: TGTGCCAGCCGAGGGGGGATAAATCAGCCCCAGCATTTT; CDR3: CASRGGINQPQHF
D: TRBD2; V: TRBV29-1; J: TRBJ2-2; size: few; DNA: TGCAGCGTTCGGCGACTAGCGGGAGGAACCGGGGAGCTGTTTTTT; CDR3: CSVRRLAGGTGELFF
D: .; V: TRBV10-2; J: TRBJ1-3; size: few; DNA: TGCGCCAGAGGACCCCCTGGAAACACCATATATTTT; CDR3: CARGPPGNTIYF
D: TRBD2; V: TRBV5-1; J: TRBJ2-1; size: many; DNA: TGCGCCAGCAGCCCGTCCGGGGGGGCCTATGAGCAGTTCTTC; CDR3: CASSPSGGAYEQFF
D: TRBD1; V: TRBV10-3; J: TRBJ1-1; size: few; DNA: TGTGCCATCAGTGACCTCAGGGGGAAGAACACTGAAGCTTTCTTT; CDR3: CAISDLRGKNTEAFF
D: TRBD1; V: TRBV12-3/TRBV12-4; J: TRBJ1-5; size: few; DNA: TGTGCCAGCAGTCTCAAACCCACAGGGGGCAATCAGCCCCAGCATTTT; CDR3: CASSLKPTGGNQPQHF
D: .; V: TRBV4-2; J: TRBJ2-7; size: .; DNA: TGTGCCAGCAGCCCAGAGAACAGTAACAGGGCACCCTACGAGCAGTACTTC; CDR3: CASSPENSNRAPYEQYF
D: .; V: TRBV2; J: TRBJ1-5; size: .; DNA: TGTGCCAGCACCGGATCGGCAGATCAGCCCCAGCATTTT; CDR3: CASTGSADQPQHF
D: .; V: TRBV7-8; J: TRBJ2-1; size: .; DNA: TGTGCCAGCAGCTTTATAGTAGGACCCCGCTCCTACAATGAGCAGTTCTTC; CDR3: CASSFIVGPRSYNEQFF
D: TRBD2; V: TRBV3-1; J: TRBJ2-7; size: few; DNA: TGTGCCAGCAGCCAACGTAGTAGCGGGCCATACGAGCAGTACTTC; CDR3: CASSQRSSGPYEQYF
D: .; V: TRBV3-1; J: TRBJ1-1; size: .; DNA: TGTGCCAGCAGCCAAGGCGGAGGTAGCACTGAAGCTTTCTTT; CDR3: CASSQGGGSTEAFF
D: .; V: TRBV12-3/TRBV12-4; J: TRBJ1-2; size: few; DNA: TGTGCCAGCAGTTCGACTGCGGGCTATGGCTACACCTTC; CDR3: CASSSTAGYGYTF
D: .; V: TRBV12-3/TRBV12-4; J: TRBJ1-6; size: many; DNA: TGTGCCAGCAGCTTAGCGCGAAGTAATTCACCCCTCCACTTT; CDR3: CASSLARSNSPLHF
D: .; V: TRBV3-1; J: TRBJ2-7; size: few; DNA: TGTGCCAGCAGCCAAGATGAGCGGAGTTGGTACGAGCAGTACTTC; CDR3: CASSQDERSWYEQYF
D: TRBD1; V: TRBV9; J: TRBJ1-6; size: .; DNA: TGTGCCAGCAGCGTAGAACAGGGGGAAGCACCCCTCCACTTT; CDR3: CASSVEQGEAPLHF
D: .; V: TRBV12-3/TRBV12-4; J: TRBJ2-7; size: many; DNA: TGTGCCAGCAGTCAAGGACCTCCCTACGAGCAGTACTTC; CDR3: CASSQGPPYEQYF